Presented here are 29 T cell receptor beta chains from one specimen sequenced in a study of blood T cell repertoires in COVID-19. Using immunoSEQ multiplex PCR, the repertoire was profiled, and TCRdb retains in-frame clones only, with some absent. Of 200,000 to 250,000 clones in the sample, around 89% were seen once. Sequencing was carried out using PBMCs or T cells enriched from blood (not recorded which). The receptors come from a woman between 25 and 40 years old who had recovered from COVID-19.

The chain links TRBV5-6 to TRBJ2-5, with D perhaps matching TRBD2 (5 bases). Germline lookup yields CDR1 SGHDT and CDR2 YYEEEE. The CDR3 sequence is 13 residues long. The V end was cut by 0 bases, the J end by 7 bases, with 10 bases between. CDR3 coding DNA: TGTGCCAGCAGCTTGGAATACCGGGGGACCCAGTACTTC. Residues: CASSLEYRGTQYF.

CDR3 residues: CASRGGDEKLFF. As DNA, the CDR3 is TGTGCCAGCAGGGGCGGGGATGAAAAACTGTTTTTT. This sequence joins TRBV25-1 and TRBJ1-4; no firm D call. There are 12 residues in the CDR3. Germline V gives CDR1 MGHDK, CDR2 SYGVNS. V gave up 6 bases and J gave up 6 bases, with 8 bases separating them. The whole variable domain, remainder taken from reference TRBV25-1 and TRBJ1-4, is EADIYQTPRYLVIGTGKKITLECSQTMGHDKMYWYQQDPGMELHLIHYSYGVNSTEKGDLSSESTVSRIRTEHFPLTLESARPSHTSQYLCASRGGDEKLFFGSGTQLSVL.

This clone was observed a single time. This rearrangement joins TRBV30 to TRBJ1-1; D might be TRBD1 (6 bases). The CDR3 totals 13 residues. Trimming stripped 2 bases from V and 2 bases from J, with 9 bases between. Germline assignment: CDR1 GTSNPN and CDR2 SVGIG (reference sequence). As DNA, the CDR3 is TGTGCCTGGAGTCCGGACAGAAACACTGAAGCTTTCTTT. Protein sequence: CAWSPDRNTEAFF.

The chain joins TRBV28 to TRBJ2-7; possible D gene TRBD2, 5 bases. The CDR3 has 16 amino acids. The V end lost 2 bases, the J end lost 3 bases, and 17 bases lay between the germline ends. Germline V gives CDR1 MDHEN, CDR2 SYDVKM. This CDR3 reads CASSLNEPAVSYEQYF. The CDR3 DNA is TGTGCCAGCAGTTTAAACGAGCCAGCGGTTAGCTACGAGCAGTACTTC.

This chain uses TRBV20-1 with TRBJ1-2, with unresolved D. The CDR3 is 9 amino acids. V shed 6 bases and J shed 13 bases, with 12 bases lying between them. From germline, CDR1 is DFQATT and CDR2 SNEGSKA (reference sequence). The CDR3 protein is CSARDLRTF. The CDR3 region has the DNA TGCAGTGCGAGGGATCTCCGCACCTTC.

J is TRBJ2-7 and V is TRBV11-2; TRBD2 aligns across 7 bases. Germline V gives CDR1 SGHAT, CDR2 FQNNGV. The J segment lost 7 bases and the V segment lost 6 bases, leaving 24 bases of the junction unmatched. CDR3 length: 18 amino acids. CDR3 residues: CASRQIRGRGDSGFEQYF. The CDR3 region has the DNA TGTGCCAGCAGACAGATCCGGGGTAGGGGCGATAGCGGGTTTGAGCAGTACTTC.

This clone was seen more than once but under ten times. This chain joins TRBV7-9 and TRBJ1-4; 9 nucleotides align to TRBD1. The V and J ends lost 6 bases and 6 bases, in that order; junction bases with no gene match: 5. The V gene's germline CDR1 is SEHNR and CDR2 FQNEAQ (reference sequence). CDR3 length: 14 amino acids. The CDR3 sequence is CASRGGQGDEKLFF. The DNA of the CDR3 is TGTGCCAGCAGGGGGGGACAGGGTGATGAAAAACTGTTTTTT. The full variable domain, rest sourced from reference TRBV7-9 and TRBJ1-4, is DTGVSQNPRHKITKRGQNVTFRCDPISEHNRLYWYRQTLGQGPEFLTYFQNEAQLEKSRLLSDRFSAERPKGSFSTLEIQRTEQGDSAMYLCASRGGQGDEKLFFGSGTQLSVL.

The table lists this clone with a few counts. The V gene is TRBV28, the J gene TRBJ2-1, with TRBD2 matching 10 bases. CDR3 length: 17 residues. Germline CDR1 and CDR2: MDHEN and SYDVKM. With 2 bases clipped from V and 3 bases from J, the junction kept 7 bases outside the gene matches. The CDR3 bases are TGTGCCAGCAGTTTAAGTAAAGGACTAGCGGACTACAATGAGCAGTTCTTC. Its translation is CASSLSKGLADYNEQFF.

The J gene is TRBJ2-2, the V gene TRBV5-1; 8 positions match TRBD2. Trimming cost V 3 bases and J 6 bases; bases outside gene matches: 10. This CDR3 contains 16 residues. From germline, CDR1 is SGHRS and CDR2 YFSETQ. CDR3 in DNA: TGCGCCAGCAGCTCTACCCCCCGGACTAGCTCCGGGGAGCTGTTTTTT. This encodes CASSSTPRTSSGELFF. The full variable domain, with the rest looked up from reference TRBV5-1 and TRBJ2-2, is KAGVTQTPRYLIKTRGQQVTLSCSPISGHRSVSWYQQTPGQGLQFLFEYFSETQRNKGNFPGRFSGRQFSNSRSEMNVSTLELGDSALYLCASSSTPRTSSGELFFGEGSRLTVL.

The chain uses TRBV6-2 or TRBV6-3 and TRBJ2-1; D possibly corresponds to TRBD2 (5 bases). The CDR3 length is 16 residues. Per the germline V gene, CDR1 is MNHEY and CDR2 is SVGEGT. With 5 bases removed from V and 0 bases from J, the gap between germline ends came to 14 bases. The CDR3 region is CASSSRKADSYNEQFF. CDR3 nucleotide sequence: TGTGCCAGCAGTAGCCGGAAAGCGGACTCCTACAATGAGCAGTTCTTC.

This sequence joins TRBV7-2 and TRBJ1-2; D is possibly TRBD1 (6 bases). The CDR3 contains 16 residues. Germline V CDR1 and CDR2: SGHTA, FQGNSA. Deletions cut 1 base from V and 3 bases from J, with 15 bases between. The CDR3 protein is CASSLEPTDSYYGYTF. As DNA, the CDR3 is TGTGCCAGCAGCTTAGAACCCACGGACAGCTACTATGGCTACACCTTC.

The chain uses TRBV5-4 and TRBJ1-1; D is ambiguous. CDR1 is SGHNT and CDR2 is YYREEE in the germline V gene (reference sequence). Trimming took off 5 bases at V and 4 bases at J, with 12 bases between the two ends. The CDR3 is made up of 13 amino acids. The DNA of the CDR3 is TGTGCCAGCAGGCCAGGATTACTCACTGAAGCTTTCTTT. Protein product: CASRPGLLTEAFF.

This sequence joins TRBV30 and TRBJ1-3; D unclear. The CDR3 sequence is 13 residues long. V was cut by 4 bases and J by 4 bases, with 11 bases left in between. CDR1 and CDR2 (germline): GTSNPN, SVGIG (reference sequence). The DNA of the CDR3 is TGTGCCTGGACCCCGGGGTTGGGAAACACCATATATTTT. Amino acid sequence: CAWTPGLGNTIYF.

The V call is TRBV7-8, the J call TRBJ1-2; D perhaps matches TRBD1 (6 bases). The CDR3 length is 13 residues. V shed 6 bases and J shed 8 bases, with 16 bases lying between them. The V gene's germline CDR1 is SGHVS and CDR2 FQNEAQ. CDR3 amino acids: CASRLGPGEGYTF. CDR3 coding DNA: TGTGCCAGCAGACTGGGTCCAGGGGAAGGCTACACCTTC.

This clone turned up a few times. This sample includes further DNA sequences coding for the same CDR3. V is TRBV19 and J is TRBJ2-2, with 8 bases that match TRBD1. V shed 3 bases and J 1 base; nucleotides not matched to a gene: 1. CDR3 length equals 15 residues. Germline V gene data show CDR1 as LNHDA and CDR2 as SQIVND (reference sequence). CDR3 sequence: CASSIGQGNTGELFF. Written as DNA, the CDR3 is TGTGCCAGTAGTATCGGACAGGGGAACACCGGGGAGCTGTTTTTT.

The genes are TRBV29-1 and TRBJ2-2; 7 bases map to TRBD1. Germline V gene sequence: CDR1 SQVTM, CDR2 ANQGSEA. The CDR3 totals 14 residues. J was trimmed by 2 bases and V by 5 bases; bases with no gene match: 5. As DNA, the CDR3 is TGCAGCGTTCCAGGGACAGCTAACACCGGGGAGCTGTTTTTT. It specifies CSVPGTANTGELFF.

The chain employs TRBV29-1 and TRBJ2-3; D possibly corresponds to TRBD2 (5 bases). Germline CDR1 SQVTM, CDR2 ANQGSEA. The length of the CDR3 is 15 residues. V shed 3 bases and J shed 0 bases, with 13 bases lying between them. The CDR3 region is CSVDERASSTDTQYF. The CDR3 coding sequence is TGCAGCGTTGATGAGAGGGCCTCTAGCACAGATACGCAGTATTTT.

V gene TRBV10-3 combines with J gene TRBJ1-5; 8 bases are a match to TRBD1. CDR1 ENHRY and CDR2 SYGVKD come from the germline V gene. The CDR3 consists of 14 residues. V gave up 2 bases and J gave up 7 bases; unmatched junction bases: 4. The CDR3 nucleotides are TGTGCCATCAGTGAGGACAGGGGACGACAGCCCCAGCATTTT. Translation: CAISEDRGRQPQHF.

The CDR3 loop reads CASSQVVGVGIIYEQYF. CDR3 nucleotide sequence: TGTGCCAGCAGCCAAGTGGTGGGAGTTGGGATAATCTACGAGCAGTACTTC. This chain links TRBV3-1 (or the pseudogene TRBV3-2) with TRBJ2-7; tentatively, D is TRBD2 (5 bases). Germline V gene lookup returns CDR1 LGHDT and CDR2 YNNKEL (reference sequence). V was cut by 1 base and J by 3 bases, with 19 bases left in between. The CDR3 runs 17 residues.

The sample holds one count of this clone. The CDR3 loop is CASSRQGYEKLFF. Here the CDR3 DNA reads TGTGCCAGCAGCCGTCAGGGGTATGAAAAACTGTTTTTT. The chain joins TRBV3-1 (or the pseudogene TRBV3-2) to TRBJ1-4, with TRBD1 as a possible D gene (6 bases). Germline V gives CDR1 LGHDT, CDR2 YNNKEL (reference sequence). The CDR3 consists of 13 residues. V was clipped by 4 bases and J by 6 bases, with 9 bases between them.

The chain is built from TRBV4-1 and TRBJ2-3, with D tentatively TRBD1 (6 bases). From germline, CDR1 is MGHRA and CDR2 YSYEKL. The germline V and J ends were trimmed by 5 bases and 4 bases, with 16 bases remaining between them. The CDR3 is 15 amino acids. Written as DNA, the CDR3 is TGCGCCAGCAGCTCAGGGGTGGCGGGTTCAGATACGCAGTATTTT. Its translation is CASSSGVAGSDTQYF.

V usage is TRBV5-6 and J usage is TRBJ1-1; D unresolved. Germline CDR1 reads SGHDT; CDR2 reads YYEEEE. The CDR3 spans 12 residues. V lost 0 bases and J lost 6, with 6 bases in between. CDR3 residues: CASSLVRSEAFF. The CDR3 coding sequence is TGTGCCAGCAGCTTGGTACGGTCTGAAGCTTTCTTT.

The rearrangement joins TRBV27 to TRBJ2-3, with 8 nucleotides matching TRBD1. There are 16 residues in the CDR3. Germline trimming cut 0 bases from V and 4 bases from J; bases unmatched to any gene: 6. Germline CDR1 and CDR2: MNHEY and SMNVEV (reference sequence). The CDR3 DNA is TGTGCCAGCAGTTTATCGGACAGGGAAGTCGCAGATACGCAGTATTTT. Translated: CASSLSDREVADTQYF.

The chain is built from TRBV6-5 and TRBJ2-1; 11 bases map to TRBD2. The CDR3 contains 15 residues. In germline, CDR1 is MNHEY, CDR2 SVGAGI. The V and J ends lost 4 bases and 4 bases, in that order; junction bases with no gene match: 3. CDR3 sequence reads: CASSSGTSGYNEQFF. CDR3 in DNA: TGTGCCAGCAGTTCCGGGACTAGCGGTTACAATGAGCAGTTCTTC.

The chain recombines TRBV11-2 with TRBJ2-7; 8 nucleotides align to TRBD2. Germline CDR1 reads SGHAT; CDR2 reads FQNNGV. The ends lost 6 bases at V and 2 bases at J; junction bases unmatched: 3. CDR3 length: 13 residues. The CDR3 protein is CASSSGTPYEQYF. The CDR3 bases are TGTGCCAGCAGTAGCGGGACCCCCTACGAGCAGTACTTC.

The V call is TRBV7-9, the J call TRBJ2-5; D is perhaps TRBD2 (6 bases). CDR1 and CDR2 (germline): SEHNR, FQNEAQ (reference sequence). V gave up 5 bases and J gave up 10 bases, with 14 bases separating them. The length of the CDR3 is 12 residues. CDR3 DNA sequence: TGTGCCAGCAGCCTCGGGGGAAGAGACCAGTACTTC. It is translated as CASSLGGRDQYF.

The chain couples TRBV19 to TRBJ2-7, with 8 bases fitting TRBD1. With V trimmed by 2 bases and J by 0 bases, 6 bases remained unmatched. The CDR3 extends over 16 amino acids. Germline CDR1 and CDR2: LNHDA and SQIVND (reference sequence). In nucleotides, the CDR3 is TGTGCCAGTAGTATAACCGCAGGGGGCCTCTCCTACGAGCAGTACTTC. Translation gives CASSITAGGLSYEQYF.

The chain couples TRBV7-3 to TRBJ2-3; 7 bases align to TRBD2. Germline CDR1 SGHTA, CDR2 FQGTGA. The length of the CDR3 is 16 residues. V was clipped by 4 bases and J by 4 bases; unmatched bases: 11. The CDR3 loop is CASSWSGTTRADTQYF. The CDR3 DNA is TGTGCCAGCAGCTGGTCCGGGACTACCAGGGCAGATACGCAGTATTTT.

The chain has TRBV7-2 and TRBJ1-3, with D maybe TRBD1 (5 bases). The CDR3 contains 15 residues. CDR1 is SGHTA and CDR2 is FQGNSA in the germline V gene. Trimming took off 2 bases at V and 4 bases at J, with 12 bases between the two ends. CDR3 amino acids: CASSLSGERGNTIYF. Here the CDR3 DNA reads TGTGCCAGCAGCTTATCGGGGGAGCGCGGAAACACCATATATTTT.